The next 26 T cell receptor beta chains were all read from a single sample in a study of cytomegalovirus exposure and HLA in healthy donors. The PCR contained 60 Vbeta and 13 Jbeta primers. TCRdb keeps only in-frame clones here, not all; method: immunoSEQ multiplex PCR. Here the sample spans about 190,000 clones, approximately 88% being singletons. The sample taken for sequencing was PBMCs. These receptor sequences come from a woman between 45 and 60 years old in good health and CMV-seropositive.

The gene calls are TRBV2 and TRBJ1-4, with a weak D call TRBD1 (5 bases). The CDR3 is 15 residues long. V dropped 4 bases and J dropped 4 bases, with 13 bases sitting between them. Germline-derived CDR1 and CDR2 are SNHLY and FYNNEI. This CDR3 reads CASSAAAGINEKLFF. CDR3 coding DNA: TGTGCCAGCAGTGCGGCGGCAGGGATTAATGAAAAACTGTTTTTT. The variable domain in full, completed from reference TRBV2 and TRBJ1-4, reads EPEVTQTPSHQVTQMGQEVILRCVPISNHLYFYWYRQILGQKVEFLVSFYNNEISEKSEIFDDQFSVERPDGSNFTLKIRSTKLEDSAMYFCASSAAAGINEKLFFGSGTQLSVL.

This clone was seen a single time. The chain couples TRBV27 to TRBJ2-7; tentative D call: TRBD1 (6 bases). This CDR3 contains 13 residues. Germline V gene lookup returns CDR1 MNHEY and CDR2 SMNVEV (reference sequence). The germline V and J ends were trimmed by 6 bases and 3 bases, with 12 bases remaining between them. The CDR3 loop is CASSLGHLYEQYF. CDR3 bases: TGTGCCAGCAGCCTGGGACATCTCTACGAGCAGTACTTC.

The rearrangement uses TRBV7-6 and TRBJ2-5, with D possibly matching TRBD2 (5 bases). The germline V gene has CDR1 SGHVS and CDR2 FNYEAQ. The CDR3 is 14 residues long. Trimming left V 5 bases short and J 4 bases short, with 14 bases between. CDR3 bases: TGTGCCAGCAGCACATCGGGGAAATTAGAGACCCAGTACTTC. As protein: CASSTSGKLETQYF.

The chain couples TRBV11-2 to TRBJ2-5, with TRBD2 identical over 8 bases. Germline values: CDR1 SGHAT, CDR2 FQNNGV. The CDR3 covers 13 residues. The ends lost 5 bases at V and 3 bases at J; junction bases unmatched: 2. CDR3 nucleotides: TGTGCCAGCAGCCGGACTAGCAAAGAGACCCAGTACTTC. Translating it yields CASSRTSKETQYF.

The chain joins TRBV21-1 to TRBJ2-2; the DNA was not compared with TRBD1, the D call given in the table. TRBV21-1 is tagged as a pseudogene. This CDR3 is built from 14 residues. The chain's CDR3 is CASSKWPYTGELFF. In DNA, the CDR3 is TGTGCCAGCAGCAAATGGCCCTACACCGGGGAGCTGTTTTTT.

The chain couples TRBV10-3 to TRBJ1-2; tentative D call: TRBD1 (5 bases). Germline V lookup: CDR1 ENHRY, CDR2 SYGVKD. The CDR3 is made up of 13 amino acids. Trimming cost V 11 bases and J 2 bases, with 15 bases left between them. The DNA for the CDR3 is TGTGCCCTCTCCAGGGTAGGAAACTATGGCTACACCTTC. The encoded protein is CALSRVGNYGYTF.

CDR3 in DNA: TGTGCCAGCAAGGAGGACCACACTGAAGCTTTCTTT. It is translated as CASKEDHTEAFF. The chain recombines TRBV2 with TRBJ1-1; D gene ambiguous. Trimming cost V 7 bases and J 3 bases, with 9 bases left between them. This CDR3 region has 12 residues. Germline-derived CDR1 and CDR2 are SNHLY and FYNNEI. Full variable domain (rest looked up from reference TRBV2 and TRBJ1-1): EPEVTQTPSHQVTQMGQEVILRCVPISNHLYFYWYRQILGQKVEFLVSFYNNEISEKSEIFDDQFSVERPDGSNFTLKIRSTKLEDSAMYFCASKEDHTEAFFGQGTRLTVV.

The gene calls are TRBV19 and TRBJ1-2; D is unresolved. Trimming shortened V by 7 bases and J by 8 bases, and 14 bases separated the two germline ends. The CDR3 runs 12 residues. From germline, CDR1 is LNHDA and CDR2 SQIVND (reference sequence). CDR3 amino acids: CASTADFYGYTF. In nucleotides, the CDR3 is TGTGCCAGTACCGCAGACTTTTACGGCTACACCTTC.

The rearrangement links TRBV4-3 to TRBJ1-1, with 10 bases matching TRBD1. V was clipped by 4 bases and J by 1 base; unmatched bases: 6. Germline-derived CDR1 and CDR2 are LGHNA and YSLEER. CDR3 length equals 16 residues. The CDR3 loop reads CASSPTTGGPNTEAFF. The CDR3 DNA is TGCGCCAGCAGCCCGACGACAGGGGGCCCGAACACTGAAGCTTTCTTT.

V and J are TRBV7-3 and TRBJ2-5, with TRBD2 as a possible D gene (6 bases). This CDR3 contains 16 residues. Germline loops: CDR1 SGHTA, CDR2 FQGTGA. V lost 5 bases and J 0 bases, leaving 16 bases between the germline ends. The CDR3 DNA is TGTGCCAGCAGCGACTCCAGGGAGGTAGACCAAGAGACCCAGTACTTC. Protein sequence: CASSDSREVDQETQYF.

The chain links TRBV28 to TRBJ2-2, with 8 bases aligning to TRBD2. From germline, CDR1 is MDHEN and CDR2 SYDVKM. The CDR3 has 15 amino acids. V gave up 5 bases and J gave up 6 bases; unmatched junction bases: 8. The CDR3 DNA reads TGTGCCAGCAGTCTAGGCGGGGGGCTATCCGGGGAGCTGTTTTTT. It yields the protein CASSLGGGLSGELFF.

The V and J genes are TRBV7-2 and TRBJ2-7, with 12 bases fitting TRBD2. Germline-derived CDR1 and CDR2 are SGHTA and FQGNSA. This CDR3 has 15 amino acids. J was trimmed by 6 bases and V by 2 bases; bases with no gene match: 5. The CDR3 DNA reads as TGTGCCAGCAGCTTATTCGCGACTAGCGGGGGCGAGCAGTACTTC. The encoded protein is CASSLFATSGGEQYF. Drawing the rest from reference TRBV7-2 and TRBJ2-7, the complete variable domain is GAGVSQSPSNKVTEKGKDVELRCDPISGHTALYWYRQSLGQGLEFLIYFQGNSAPDKSGLPSDRFSAERTGGSVSTLTIQRTQQEDSAVYLCASSLFATSGGEQYFGPGTRLTVT.

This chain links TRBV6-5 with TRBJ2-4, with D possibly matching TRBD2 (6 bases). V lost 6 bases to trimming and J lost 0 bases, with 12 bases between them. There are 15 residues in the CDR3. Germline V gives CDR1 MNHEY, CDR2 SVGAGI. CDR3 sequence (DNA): TGTGCCAGCAGAGCGGGCGGTTTAGCCAAAAACATTCAGTACTTC. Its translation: CASRAGGLAKNIQYF.

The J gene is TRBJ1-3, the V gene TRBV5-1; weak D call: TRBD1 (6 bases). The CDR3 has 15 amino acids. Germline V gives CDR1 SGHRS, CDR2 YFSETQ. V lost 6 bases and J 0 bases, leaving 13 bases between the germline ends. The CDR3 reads CASTPDSSSGNTIYF. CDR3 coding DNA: TGCGCCAGCACACCGGACAGTAGCTCTGGAAACACCATATATTTT.

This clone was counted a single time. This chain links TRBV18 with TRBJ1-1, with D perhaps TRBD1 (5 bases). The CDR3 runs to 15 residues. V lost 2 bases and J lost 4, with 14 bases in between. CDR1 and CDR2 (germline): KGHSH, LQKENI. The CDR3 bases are TGTGCCAGCTCACCAGGCTGGGGGGAGGGCACTGAAGCTTTCTTT. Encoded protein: CASSPGWGEGTEAFF.

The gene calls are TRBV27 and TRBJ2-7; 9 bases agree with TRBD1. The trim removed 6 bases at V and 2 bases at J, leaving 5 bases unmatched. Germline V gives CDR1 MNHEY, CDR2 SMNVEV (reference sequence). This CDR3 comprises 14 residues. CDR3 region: CASRTQGAPYEQYF. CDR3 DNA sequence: TGTGCCAGCAGGACACAGGGGGCGCCCTACGAGCAGTACTTC.

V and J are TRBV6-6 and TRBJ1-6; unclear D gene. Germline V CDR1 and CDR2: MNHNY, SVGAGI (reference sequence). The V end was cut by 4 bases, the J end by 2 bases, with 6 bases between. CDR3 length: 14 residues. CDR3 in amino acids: CASSFAAYNSPLHF. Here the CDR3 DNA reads TGTGCCAGCAGTTTCGCAGCCTATAATTCACCCCTCCACTTT.

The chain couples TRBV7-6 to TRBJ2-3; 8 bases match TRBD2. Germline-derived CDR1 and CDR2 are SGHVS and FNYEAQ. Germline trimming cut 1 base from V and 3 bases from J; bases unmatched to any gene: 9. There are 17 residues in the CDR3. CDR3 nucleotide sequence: TGTGCCAGCAGCTTAGGAGGCGGGGGGCTATCAACAGATACGCAGTATTTT. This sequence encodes CASSLGGGGLSTDTQYF.

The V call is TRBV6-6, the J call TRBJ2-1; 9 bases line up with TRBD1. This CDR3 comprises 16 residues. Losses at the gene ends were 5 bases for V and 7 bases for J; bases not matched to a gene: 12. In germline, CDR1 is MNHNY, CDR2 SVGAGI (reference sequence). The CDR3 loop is CASSAKGGTGINEQFF. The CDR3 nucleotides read TGTGCCAGCAGTGCCAAAGGGGGGACAGGGATAAATGAGCAGTTCTTC.

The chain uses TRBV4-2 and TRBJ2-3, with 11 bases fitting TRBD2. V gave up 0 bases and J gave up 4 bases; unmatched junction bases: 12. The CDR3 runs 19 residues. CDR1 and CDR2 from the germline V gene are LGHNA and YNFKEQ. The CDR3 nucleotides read TGTGCCAGCAGCCAAGATTTTAAACTAGCGGGGGCCCGCCCAGATACGCAGTATTTT. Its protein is CASSQDFKLAGARPDTQYF.

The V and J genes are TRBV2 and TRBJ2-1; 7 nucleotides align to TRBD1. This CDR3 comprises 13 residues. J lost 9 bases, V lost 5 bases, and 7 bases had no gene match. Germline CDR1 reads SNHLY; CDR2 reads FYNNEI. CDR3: CASSPTGKGEQFF. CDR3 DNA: TGTGCCAGCAGTCCGACAGGGAAGGGTGAGCAGTTCTTC. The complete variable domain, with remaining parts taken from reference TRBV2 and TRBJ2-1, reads EPEVTQTPSHQVTQMGQEVILRCVPISNHLYFYWYRQILGQKVEFLVSFYNNEISEKSEIFDDQFSVERPDGSNFTLKIRSTKLEDSAMYFCASSPTGKGEQFFGPGTRLTVL.

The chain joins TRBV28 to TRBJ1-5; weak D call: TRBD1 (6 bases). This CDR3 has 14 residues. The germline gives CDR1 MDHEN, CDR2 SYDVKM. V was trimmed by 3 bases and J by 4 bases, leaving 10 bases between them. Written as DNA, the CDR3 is TGTGCCAGCAGTTTTAGCAGGGGTAATCAGCCCCAGCATTTT. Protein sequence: CASSFSRGNQPQHF.

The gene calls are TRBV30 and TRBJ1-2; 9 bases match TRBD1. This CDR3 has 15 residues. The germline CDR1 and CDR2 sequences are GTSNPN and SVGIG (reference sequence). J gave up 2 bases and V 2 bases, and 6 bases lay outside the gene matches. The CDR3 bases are TGTGCCTGGAGTTCCACAGGGGGCGCGAACTATGGCTACACCTTC. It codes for CAWSSTGGANYGYTF.

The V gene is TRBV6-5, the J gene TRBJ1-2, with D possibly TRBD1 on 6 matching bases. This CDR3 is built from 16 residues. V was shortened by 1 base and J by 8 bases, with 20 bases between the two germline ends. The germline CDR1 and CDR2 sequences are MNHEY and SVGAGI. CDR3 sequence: CASSYLTGHRYGGYTF. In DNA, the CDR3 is TGTGCCAGCAGTTACTTGACAGGTCATCGCTATGGAGGCTACACCTTC.

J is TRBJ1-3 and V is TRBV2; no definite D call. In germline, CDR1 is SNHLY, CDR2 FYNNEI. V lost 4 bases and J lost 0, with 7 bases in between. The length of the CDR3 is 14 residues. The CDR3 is CASSATVSGNTIYF. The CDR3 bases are TGTGCCAGCAGTGCCACAGTCTCTGGAAACACCATATATTTT.

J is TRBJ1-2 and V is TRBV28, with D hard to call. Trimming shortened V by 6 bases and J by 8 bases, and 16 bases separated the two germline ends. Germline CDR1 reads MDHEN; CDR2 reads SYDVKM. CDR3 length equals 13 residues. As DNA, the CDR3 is TGTGCCAGCAGCCTTAGTCGGGGTCAGGGCTACACCTTC. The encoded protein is CASSLSRGQGYTF.